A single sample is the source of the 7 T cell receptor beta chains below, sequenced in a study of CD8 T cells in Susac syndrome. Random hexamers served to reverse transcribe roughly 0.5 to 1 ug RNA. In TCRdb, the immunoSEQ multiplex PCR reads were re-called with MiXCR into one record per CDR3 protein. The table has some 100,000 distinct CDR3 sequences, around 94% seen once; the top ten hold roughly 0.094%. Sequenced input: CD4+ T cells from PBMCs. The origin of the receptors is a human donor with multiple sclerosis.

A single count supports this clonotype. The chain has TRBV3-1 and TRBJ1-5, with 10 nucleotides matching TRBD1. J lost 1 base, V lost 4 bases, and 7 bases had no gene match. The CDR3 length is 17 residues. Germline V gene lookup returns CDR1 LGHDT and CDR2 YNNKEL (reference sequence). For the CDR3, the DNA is TGTGCCAGCAGCCGGGGGTTGGGACAGGGGAGCAATCAGCCCCAGCATTTT. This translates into CASSRGLGQGSNQPQHF.

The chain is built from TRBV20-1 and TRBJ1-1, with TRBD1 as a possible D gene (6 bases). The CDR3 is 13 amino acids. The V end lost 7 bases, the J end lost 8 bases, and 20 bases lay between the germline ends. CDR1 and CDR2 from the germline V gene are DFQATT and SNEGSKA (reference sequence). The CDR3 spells CSVPGHLPLEAFF. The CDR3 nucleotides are TGCAGTGTCCCGGGACATCTCCCTTTGGAAGCTTTCTTT.

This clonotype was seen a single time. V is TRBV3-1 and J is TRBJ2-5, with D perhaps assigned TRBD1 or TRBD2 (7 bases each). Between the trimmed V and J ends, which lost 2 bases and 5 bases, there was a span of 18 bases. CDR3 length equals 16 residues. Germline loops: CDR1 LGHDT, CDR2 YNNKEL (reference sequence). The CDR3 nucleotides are TGTGCCAGCAGCCAAAGGGGGCTAGCGGAGGGGGAGACCCAGTACTTC. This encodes CASSQRGLAEGETQYF.

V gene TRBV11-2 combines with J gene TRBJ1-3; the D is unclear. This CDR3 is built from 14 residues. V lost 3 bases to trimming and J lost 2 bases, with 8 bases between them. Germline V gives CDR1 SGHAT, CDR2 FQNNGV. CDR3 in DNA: TGTGCCAGCAGCTTGAGTGGGGCTGGAAACACCATATATTTT. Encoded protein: CASSLSGAGNTIYF. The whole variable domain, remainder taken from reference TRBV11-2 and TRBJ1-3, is EAGVAQSPRYKIIEKRQSVAFWCNPISGHATLYWYQQILGQGPKLLIQFQNNGVVDDSQLPKDRFSAERLKGVDSTLKIQPAKLEDSAVYLCASSLSGAGNTIYFGEGSWLTVV.

Here the CDR3 reads CASRGGTAYEQYF. The CDR3 DNA reads as TGTGCCAGCAGGGGTGGGACAGCCTACGAGCAGTACTTC. The chain links TRBV12-3 or TRBV12-4 to TRBJ2-7; TRBD1 matches 7 bases. This CDR3 is built from 13 residues. V lost 6 bases to trimming and J lost 2 bases; unmatched junction nucleotides: 4.

The chain's CDR3 is CASSLAWDPSSYEQYF. The DNA of the CDR3 is TGTGCCAGCAGCTTAGCCTGGGACCCTAGCTCCTACGAGCAGTACTTC. The chain has TRBV7-2 and TRBJ2-7; the D gene could be TRBD1 or TRBD2 (5 bases each). Germline V gene lookup returns CDR1 SGHTA and CDR2 FQGNSA. The CDR3 is made up of 16 amino acids. The V end was cut by 0 bases, the J end by 0 bases, with 12 bases between.

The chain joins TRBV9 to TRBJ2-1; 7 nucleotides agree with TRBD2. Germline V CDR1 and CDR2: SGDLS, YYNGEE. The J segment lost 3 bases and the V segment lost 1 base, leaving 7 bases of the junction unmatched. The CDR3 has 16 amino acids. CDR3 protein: CASSVWGGVNYNEQFF. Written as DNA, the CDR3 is TGTGCCAGCAGCGTATGGGGGGGGGTTAACTACAATGAGCAGTTCTTC.